This paragraph covers one TCR beta chain sequence. Its antigen is unidentified. The sample originates from a study of T-cell reconstitution after alpha-beta-depleted transplantation in children. Points from the study as a whole: One year post-transplant, T-cell counts and diversity were largely derived from T cells produced anew. Where alpha-beta T cells came from about two months after transplant was reportedly several hundred expanded graft clones. Some patients showed high day-60 TCRbeta diversity, which derived from surviving recipient T cells and thymic progenitors.

Preparation of the TCRbeta library involved a method that used unique molecular identifiers. Via MiXCR, TCRdb re-called the PCR reads, giving one row per CDR3 protein. Counted here are approximately 430,000 distinct CDR3 sequences, roughly 15% occurring once; the ten biggest clones make up 25% to 30%. V was shortened by 1 base and J by 8 bases, with 14 bases between the two germline ends. There are 14 residues in the CDR3. CDR1 is SGHTA, CDR2 FQGNSA, per germline. This TCR was sampled from a boy under three years old who had a stem cell transplant for Wiskott-Aldrich syndrome, so the T cells may come from the graft donor. The rearrangement uses TRBV7-2 and TRBJ1-2, with D hard to call. Sequences were derived from PBMCs, mostly from graft donor cells, sampled 360 days after TCRalphabeta/CD19-depleted stem cell transplant. The CDR3 sequence is CASSLVGRFVGYTF. CDR3 DNA sequence: TGTGCCAGCAGCTTAGTGGGCCGCTTTGTGGGCTACACCTTC.